This is a list of T cell receptor beta chains from one sample in a study of cytomegalovirus exposure and HLA in healthy donors. Clones were read by immunoSEQ multiplex PCR, and TCRdb kept only the in-frame ones, dropping some. The sample holds 200,000 or so clones, roughly 82% seen once. The source material was PBMCs. Receptors originate from a man aged 18 to 30 in good health and CMV-seropositive. CDR3s include the opening cysteine and the closing phenylalanine or tryptophan. The order of the fields is V gene, J gene, D gene, CDR3 length, clone size, CDR3 protein, CDR3 DNA. The D gene is left open where the match is weak. The size field is filled for only some rows; it gives once, few, many or a size class.

v_call: TRBV9
j_call: TRBJ2-1
d_call: TRBD2
cdr3_length: 15
clone_size: NA
cdr3_aa: CASSGGLADYNEQFF
cdr3_nt: TGTGCCAGCAGTGGAGGACTAGCGGACTACAATGAGCAGTTCTTC

v_call: TRBV9
j_call: TRBJ2-7
d_call: TRBD1
cdr3_length: 13
clone_size: NA
cdr3_aa: CASSAGTDHEQYF
cdr3_nt: TGTGCCAGCAGCGCAGGGACAGACCACGAGCAGTACTTC

v_call: TRBV28
j_call: TRBJ2-1
d_call: TRBD1
cdr3_length: 15
clone_size: once
cdr3_aa: CASSWDRGSYNEQFF
cdr3_nt: TGTGCCAGCAGTTGGGACAGGGGCTCCTACAATGAGCAGTTCTTC

v_call: TRBV5-4
j_call: TRBJ2-5
d_call: NA
cdr3_length: 13
clone_size: NA
cdr3_aa: CASSSPVSETQYF
cdr3_nt: TGTGCCAGCAGCTCCCCGGTTTCGGAGACCCAGTACTTC

v_call: TRBV10-3
j_call: TRBJ1-3
d_call: NA
cdr3_length: 14
clone_size: few
cdr3_aa: CATRPGDSGNTIYF
cdr3_nt: TGTGCCACGCGCCCGGGGGACTCTGGAAACACCATATATTTT

v_call: TRBV6-5
j_call: TRBJ2-7
d_call: TRBD1
cdr3_length: 13
clone_size: NA
cdr3_aa: CASSLGTGYEQYF
cdr3_nt: TGTGCCAGCAGCCTCGGGACAGGTTACGAGCAGTACTTC

v_call: TRBV28
j_call: TRBJ1-2
d_call: NA
cdr3_length: 12
clone_size: many
cdr3_aa: CASVSINYGYTF
cdr3_nt: TGTGCCAGCGTTTCTATTAACTATGGCTACACCTTC

v_call: TRBV7-3
j_call: TRBJ1-5
d_call: NA
cdr3_length: 16
clone_size: few
cdr3_aa: CASSPGTPYSNQPQHF
cdr3_nt: TGTGCCAGCAGCCCCGGGACACCCTATAGCAATCAGCCCCAGCATTTT

v_call: TRBV5-4
j_call: TRBJ2-3
d_call: TRBD2
cdr3_length: 14
clone_size: NA
cdr3_aa: CASSLLRGADTQYF
cdr3_nt: TGTGCCAGCAGCTTATTGCGGGGGGCAGATACGCAGTATTTT

v_call: TRBV11-3
j_call: TRBJ2-7
d_call: NA
cdr3_length: 14
clone_size: NA
cdr3_aa: CASSARHGPYEQYF
cdr3_nt: TGTGCCAGCAGCGCAAGACATGGTCCCTACGAGCAGTACTTC

v_call: TRBV9
j_call: TRBJ1-1
d_call: TRBD1
cdr3_length: 14
clone_size: few
cdr3_aa: CASSVEVRGSGAFF
cdr3_nt: TGTGCCAGCAGCGTAGAGGTCAGGGGGTCTGGAGCTTTCTTT

v_call: TRBV5-1
j_call: TRBJ2-1
d_call: TRBD1
cdr3_length: 15
clone_size: once
cdr3_aa: CASSSTGANYNEQFF
cdr3_nt: TGCGCCAGCAGCTCGACAGGGGCAAATTACAATGAGCAGTTCTTC

v_call: TRBV18
j_call: TRBJ1-4
d_call: NA
cdr3_length: 15
clone_size: NA
cdr3_aa: CASSTIGGPEEKLFF
cdr3_nt: TGTGCCAGCTCAACTATCGGAGGCCCAGAAGAAAAACTGTTTTTT

v_call: TRBV5-6
j_call: TRBJ2-7
d_call: TRBD1
cdr3_length: 14
clone_size: NA
cdr3_aa: CASSFPTGGYEQYF
cdr3_nt: TGTGCCAGCAGCTTTCCGACAGGGGGCTACGAGCAGTACTTC

v_call: TRBV30
j_call: TRBJ1-1
d_call: TRBD1
cdr3_length: 11
clone_size: NA
cdr3_aa: CAWGRGGEAFF
cdr3_nt: TGTGCCTGGGGGAGAGGGGGCGAAGCTTTCTTT

v_call: TRBV5-4
j_call: TRBJ2-3
d_call: NA
cdr3_length: 14
clone_size: NA
cdr3_aa: CASSSVTSTDTQYF
cdr3_nt: TGTGCCAGCAGCTCGGTTACTAGCACAGATACGCAGTATTTT

v_call: TRBV28
j_call: TRBJ2-5
d_call: NA
cdr3_length: 14
clone_size: NA
cdr3_aa: CASSPSGAGETQYF
cdr3_nt: TGTGCCAGCAGTCCGAGCGGAGCCGGTGAGACCCAGTACTTC

v_call: TRBV6-1
j_call: TRBJ2-1
d_call: NA
cdr3_length: 15
clone_size: NA
cdr3_aa: CASSEVGGSYNEQFF
cdr3_nt: TGTGCCAGCAGTGAAGTGGGGGGCTCCTACAATGAGCAGTTCTTC

v_call: TRBV5-6
j_call: TRBJ1-2
d_call: TRBD1
cdr3_length: 15
clone_size: NA
cdr3_aa: CASSLPTGGQTGYTF
cdr3_nt: TGTGCCAGCAGCTTGCCCACAGGGGGCCAAACGGGCTACACCTTC

v_call: TRBV19
j_call: TRBJ2-5
d_call: NA
cdr3_length: 15
clone_size: NA
cdr3_aa: CASSIGGTPQETQYF
cdr3_nt: TGTGCCAGTAGTATAGGCGGTACGCCCCAAGAGACCCAGTACTTC

v_call: TRBV11-3
j_call: TRBJ2-1
d_call: NA
cdr3_length: 12
clone_size: once
cdr3_aa: CASSLEDNEQFF
cdr3_nt: TGTGCCAGCAGCCTTGAGGACAATGAGCAGTTCTTC

v_call: TRBV6-5
j_call: TRBJ2-5
d_call: NA
cdr3_length: 15
clone_size: NA
cdr3_aa: CATAVLGGGQETQYF
cdr3_nt: TGTGCCACCGCCGTGCTAGGCGGCGGCCAAGAGACCCAGTACTTC

v_call: TRBV5-1
j_call: TRBJ2-5
d_call: TRBD2
cdr3_length: 14
clone_size: NA
cdr3_aa: CASSMASGSETQYF
cdr3_nt: TGCGCCAGCAGCATGGCCAGCGGGAGCGAGACCCAGTACTTC

v_call: TRBV4-3
j_call: TRBJ2-1
d_call: NA
cdr3_length: 15
clone_size: NA
cdr3_aa: CASSPGTPSYNEQFF
cdr3_nt: TGCGCCAGCAGTCCCGGGACACCTTCCTACAATGAGCAGTTCTTC

v_call: TRBV28
j_call: TRBJ2-7
d_call: NA
cdr3_length: 15
clone_size: NA
cdr3_aa: CASSPSAEAPYEQYF
cdr3_nt: TGTGCCAGCAGTCCTTCGGCGGAGGCCCCCTACGAGCAGTACTTC

v_call: TRBV6-5
j_call: TRBJ2-2
d_call: TRBD1
cdr3_length: 16
clone_size: NA
cdr3_aa: CASSYRTGVGTGELFF
cdr3_nt: TGTGCCAGCAGTTACAGGACAGGGGTGGGCACCGGGGAGCTGTTTTTT

v_call: TRBV5-5
j_call: TRBJ2-7
d_call: NA
cdr3_length: 14
clone_size: NA
cdr3_aa: CASSLVLYSYEQYF
cdr3_nt: TGTGCCAGCAGCTTGGTTCTGTACTCCTACGAGCAGTACTTC

v_call: TRBV19
j_call: TRBJ2-1
d_call: TRBD2
cdr3_length: 15
clone_size: NA
cdr3_aa: CATRSGTSVYNEQFF
cdr3_nt: TGTGCCACCCGATCCGGGACTAGCGTCTACAATGAGCAGTTCTTC

v_call: TRBV5-6
j_call: TRBJ1-4
d_call: NA
cdr3_length: 15
clone_size: NA
cdr3_aa: CASSLENGLGEKLFF
cdr3_nt: TGTGCCAGCAGCTTGGAGAACGGACTCGGTGAAAAACTGTTTTTT

v_call: TRBV5-1
j_call: TRBJ2-2
d_call: NA
cdr3_length: 17
clone_size: NA
cdr3_aa: CASSLGPIVGGTGELFF
cdr3_nt: TGCGCCAGCAGCTTGGGCCCCATCGTGGGGGGAACCGGGGAGCTGTTTTTT

v_call: TRBV9
j_call: TRBJ2-7
d_call: TRBD2
cdr3_length: 14
clone_size: NA
cdr3_aa: CASSVRGVSYEQYF
cdr3_nt: TGTGCCAGCAGCGTACGGGGGGTCTCCTACGAGCAGTACTTC

v_call: TRBV27
j_call: TRBJ2-7
d_call: TRBD2
cdr3_length: 20
clone_size: NA
cdr3_aa: CASSIRPGLADHKRDYEQYF
cdr3_nt: TGTGCCAGCAGTATCAGACCGGGACTAGCGGACCATAAAAGGGACTACGAGCAGTACTTC

v_call: TRBV7-9
j_call: TRBJ1-2
d_call: NA
cdr3_length: 15
clone_size: NA
cdr3_aa: CASSLPEDTPYGYTF
cdr3_nt: TGTGCCAGCAGCTTACCTGAAGACACCCCGTATGGCTACACCTTC

v_call: TRBV19
j_call: TRBJ1-2
d_call: TRBD1
cdr3_length: 14
clone_size: NA
cdr3_aa: CASRKQGAGYGYTF
cdr3_nt: TGTGCCAGTAGAAAACAGGGGGCCGGCTATGGCTACACCTTC

v_call: TRBV9
j_call: TRBJ2-2
d_call: NA
cdr3_length: 13
clone_size: NA
cdr3_aa: CASSVDFSGELFF
cdr3_nt: TGTGCCAGCAGCGTAGACTTTTCCGGGGAGCTGTTTTTT

v_call: TRBV18
j_call: TRBJ2-7
d_call: NA
cdr3_length: 14
clone_size: NA
cdr3_aa: CASSPGHTWYEQYF
cdr3_nt: TGTGCCAGCTCACCGGGACATACATGGTACGAGCAGTACTTC

v_call: TRBV7-3
j_call: TRBJ2-7
d_call: TRBD2
cdr3_length: 16
clone_size: once
cdr3_aa: CASSFTGTSGAYEQYF
cdr3_nt: TGTGCCAGCAGCTTCACCGGGACTAGCGGAGCCTACGAGCAGTACTTC

v_call: TRBV29-1
j_call: TRBJ2-5
d_call: TRBD2
cdr3_length: 16
clone_size: NA
cdr3_aa: CSVPGLAGGSQETQYF
cdr3_nt: TGCAGCGTTCCCGGACTAGCGGGAGGGTCCCAAGAGACCCAGTACTTC

v_call: TRBV7-3
j_call: TRBJ1-1
d_call: NA
cdr3_length: 15
clone_size: NA
cdr3_aa: CASSLITAMNTEAFF
cdr3_nt: TGTGCCAGCAGCTTAATTACAGCTATGAACACTGAAGCTTTCTTT

v_call: TRBV7-6
j_call: TRBJ2-5
d_call: NA
cdr3_length: 16
clone_size: NA
cdr3_aa: CASSFDLARTQETQYF
cdr3_nt: TGTGCCAGCAGCTTTGACCTAGCAAGGACGCAAGAGACCCAGTACTTC

v_call: TRBV5-4
j_call: TRBJ2-7
d_call: NA
cdr3_length: 14
clone_size: many
cdr3_aa: CASSPEIGGYEQYF
cdr3_nt: TGTGCCAGCAGCCCCGAAATCGGGGGCTACGAGCAGTACTTC

v_call: TRBV6-5
j_call: TRBJ2-5
d_call: NA
cdr3_length: 11
clone_size: NA
cdr3_aa: CASTRAETQYF
cdr3_nt: TGTGCCAGCACCAGGGCAGAGACCCAGTACTTC

v_call: TRBV27
j_call: TRBJ2-4
d_call: NA
cdr3_length: 16
clone_size: NA
cdr3_aa: CASSLSQGTTKNIQYF
cdr3_nt: TGTGCCAGCAGTTTATCACAGGGTACGACCAAAAACATTCAGTACTTC

v_call: TRBV10-3
j_call: TRBJ2-7
d_call: TRBD2
cdr3_length: 14
clone_size: NA
cdr3_aa: CAISLTSGTYEQYF
cdr3_nt: TGTGCCATCAGTTTGACTAGCGGAACCTACGAGCAGTACTTC

v_call: TRBV30
j_call: TRBJ2-1
d_call: TRBD2
cdr3_length: 15
clone_size: NA
cdr3_aa: CAWMKAGISYNEQFF
cdr3_nt: TGTGCCTGGATGAAAGCGGGGATCTCCTACAATGAGCAGTTCTTC

v_call: TRBV29-1
j_call: TRBJ2-3
d_call: NA
cdr3_length: 13
clone_size: NA
cdr3_aa: CSVEQGSTDTQYF
cdr3_nt: TGCAGCGTTGAACAGGGAAGCACAGATACGCAGTATTTT

v_call: TRBV7-9
j_call: TRBJ1-2
d_call: NA
cdr3_length: 15
clone_size: NA
cdr3_aa: CASSLPGAGRIGDTF
cdr3_nt: TGTGCCAGCAGCCTACCGGGGGCCGGGAGGATTGGCGACACCTTC

v_call: TRBV28
j_call: TRBJ2-7
d_call: TRBD2
cdr3_length: 14
clone_size: NA
cdr3_aa: CASRGTSGPYEQYF
cdr3_nt: TGTGCCAGCAGGGGGACTAGCGGTCCCTACGAGCAGTACTTC

v_call: TRBV4-3
j_call: TRBJ2-1
d_call: NA
cdr3_length: 18
clone_size: NA
cdr3_aa: CASSQAIPFLSSYNEQFF
cdr3_nt: TGCGCCAGCAGCCAAGCTATTCCCTTCCTGAGCTCCTACAATGAGCAGTTCTTC

v_call: TRBV6-6
j_call: TRBJ2-1
d_call: TRBD2
cdr3_length: 15
clone_size: NA
cdr3_aa: CASSPSGSSYNEQFF
cdr3_nt: TGTGCCAGCAGTCCTAGCGGGAGCTCCTACAATGAGCAGTTCTTC

v_call: TRBV4-2
j_call: TRBJ1-1
d_call: TRBD1
cdr3_length: 18
clone_size: NA
cdr3_aa: CASSQDLGDRVLDTEAFF
cdr3_nt: TGTGCCAGCAGCCAAGATTTGGGGGACAGGGTCCTAGACACTGAAGCTTTCTTT

v_call: TRBV27
j_call: TRBJ1-5
d_call: TRBD1
cdr3_length: 15
clone_size: NA
cdr3_aa: CASSRDRGRGQPQHF
cdr3_nt: TGTGCCAGCAGTCGGGACAGGGGAAGGGGGCAGCCCCAGCATTTT

v_call: TRBV4-1
j_call: TRBJ2-2
d_call: NA
cdr3_length: 16
clone_size: NA
cdr3_aa: CASSQDGDWNTGELFF
cdr3_nt: TGCGCCAGCAGCCAAGATGGGGACTGGAACACCGGGGAGCTGTTTTTT

v_call: TRBV4-3
j_call: TRBJ2-1
d_call: TRBD1
cdr3_length: 15
clone_size: NA
cdr3_aa: CASSRRDRGLVEQFF
cdr3_nt: TGCGCCAGCAGCCGCCGGGACAGGGGGCTAGTTGAGCAGTTCTTC